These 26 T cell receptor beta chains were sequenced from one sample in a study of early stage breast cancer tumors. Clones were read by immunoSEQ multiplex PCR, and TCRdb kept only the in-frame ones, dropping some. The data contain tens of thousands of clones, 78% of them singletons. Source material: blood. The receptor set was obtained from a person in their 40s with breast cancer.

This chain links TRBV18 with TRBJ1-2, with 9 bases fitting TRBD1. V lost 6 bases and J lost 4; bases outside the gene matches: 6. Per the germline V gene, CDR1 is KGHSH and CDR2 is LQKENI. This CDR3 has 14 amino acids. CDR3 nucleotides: TGTGCCAGCTCGCCCGGGACAGGGATCTATGGCTACACCTTC. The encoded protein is CASSPGTGIYGYTF.

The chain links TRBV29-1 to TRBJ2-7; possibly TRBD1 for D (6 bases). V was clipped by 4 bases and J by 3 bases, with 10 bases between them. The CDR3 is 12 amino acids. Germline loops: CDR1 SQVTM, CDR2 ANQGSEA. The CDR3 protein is CSVGTGIYEQYF. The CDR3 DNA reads TGCAGCGTTGGAACAGGGATCTACGAGCAGTACTTC.

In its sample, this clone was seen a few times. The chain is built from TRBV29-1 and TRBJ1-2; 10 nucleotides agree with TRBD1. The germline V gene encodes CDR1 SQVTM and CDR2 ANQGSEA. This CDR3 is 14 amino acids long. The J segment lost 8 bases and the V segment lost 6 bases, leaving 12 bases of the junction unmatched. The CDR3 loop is CSVGLTGTGEGYTF. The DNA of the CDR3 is TGCAGCGTAGGACTAACAGGGACAGGGGAAGGCTACACCTTC.

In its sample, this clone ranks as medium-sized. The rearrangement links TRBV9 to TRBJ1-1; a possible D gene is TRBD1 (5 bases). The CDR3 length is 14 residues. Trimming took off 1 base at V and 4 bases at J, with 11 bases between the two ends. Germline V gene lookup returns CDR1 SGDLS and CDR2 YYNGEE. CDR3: CASSVSGWGTEAFF. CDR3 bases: TGTGCCAGCAGCGTATCAGGGTGGGGCACTGAAGCTTTCTTT.

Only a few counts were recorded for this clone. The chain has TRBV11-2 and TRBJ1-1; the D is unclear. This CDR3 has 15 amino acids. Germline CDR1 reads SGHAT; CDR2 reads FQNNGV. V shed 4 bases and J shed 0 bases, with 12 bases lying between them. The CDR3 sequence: CASSSEWGMNTEAFF. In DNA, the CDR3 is TGTGCCAGCAGCTCCGAGTGGGGAATGAACACTGAAGCTTTCTTT.

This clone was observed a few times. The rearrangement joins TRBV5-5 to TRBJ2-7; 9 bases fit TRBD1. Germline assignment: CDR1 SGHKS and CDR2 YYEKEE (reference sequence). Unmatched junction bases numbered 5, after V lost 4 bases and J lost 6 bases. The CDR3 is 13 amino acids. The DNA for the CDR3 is TGTGCCAGCAGCCCGGGACAGGGAGGCGAGCAGTACTTC. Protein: CASSPGQGGEQYF.

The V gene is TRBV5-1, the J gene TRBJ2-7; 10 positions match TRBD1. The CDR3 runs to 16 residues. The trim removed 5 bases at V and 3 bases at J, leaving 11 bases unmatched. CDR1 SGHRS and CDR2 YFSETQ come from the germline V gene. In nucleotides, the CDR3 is TGCGCCAGCAGATTATATCCGGGGACAGGGGACTACGAGCAGTACTTC. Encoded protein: CASRLYPGTGDYEQYF.

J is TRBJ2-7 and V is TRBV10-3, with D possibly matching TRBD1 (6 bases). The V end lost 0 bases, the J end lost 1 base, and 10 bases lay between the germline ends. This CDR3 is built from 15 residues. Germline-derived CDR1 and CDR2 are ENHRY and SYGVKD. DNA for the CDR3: TGTGCCATCAGTGAGTCGAGGGGGAGTTCCTACGAGCAGTACTTC. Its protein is CAISESRGSSYEQYF.

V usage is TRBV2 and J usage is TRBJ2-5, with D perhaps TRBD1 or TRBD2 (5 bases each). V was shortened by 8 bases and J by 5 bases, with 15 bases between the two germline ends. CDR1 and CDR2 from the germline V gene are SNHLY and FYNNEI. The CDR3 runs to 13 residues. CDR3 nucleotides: TGTGCCAGCGACTCGGGGCGTTTGGAGACCCAGTACTTC. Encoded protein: CASDSGRLETQYF.

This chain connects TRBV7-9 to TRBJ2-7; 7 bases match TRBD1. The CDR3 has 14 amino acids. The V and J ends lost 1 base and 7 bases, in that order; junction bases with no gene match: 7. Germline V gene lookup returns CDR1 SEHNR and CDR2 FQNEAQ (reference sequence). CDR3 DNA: TGTGCCAGCAGCTTAGACCCAGGGGGTGGGGAGCAGTACTTC. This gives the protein CASSLDPGGGEQYF.

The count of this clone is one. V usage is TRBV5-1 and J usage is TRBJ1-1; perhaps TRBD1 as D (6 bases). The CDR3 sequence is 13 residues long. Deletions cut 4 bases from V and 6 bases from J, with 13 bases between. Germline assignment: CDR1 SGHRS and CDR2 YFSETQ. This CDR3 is CASSIAQGAEAFF. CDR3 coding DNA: TGCGCCAGCAGCATTGCACAGGGCGCTGAAGCTTTCTTT.

The CDR3 sequence: CASSLCYQPQHF. As DNA, the CDR3 is TGTGCCAGCAGTTTATGTTATCAGCCCCAGCATTTT. The V gene is TRBV27, the J gene TRBJ1-5; no clear D gene. V lost 1 base to trimming and J lost 5 bases, with 3 bases between them. The CDR3 has 12 residues. The germline V gene encodes CDR1 MNHEY and CDR2 SMNVEV (reference sequence).

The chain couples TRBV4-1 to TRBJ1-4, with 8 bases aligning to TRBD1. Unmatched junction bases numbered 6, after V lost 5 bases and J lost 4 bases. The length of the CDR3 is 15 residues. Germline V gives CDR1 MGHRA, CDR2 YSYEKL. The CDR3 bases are TGCGCCAGCAGCACACAGGGGGGGGGTAATGAAAAACTGTTTTTT. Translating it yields CASSTQGGGNEKLFF.

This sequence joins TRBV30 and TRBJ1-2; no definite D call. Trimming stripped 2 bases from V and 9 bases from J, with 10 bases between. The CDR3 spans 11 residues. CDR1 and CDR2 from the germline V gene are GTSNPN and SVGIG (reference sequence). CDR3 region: CAWSPGGSYTF. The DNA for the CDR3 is TGTGCCTGGAGTCCTGGCGGGAGCTACACCTTC.

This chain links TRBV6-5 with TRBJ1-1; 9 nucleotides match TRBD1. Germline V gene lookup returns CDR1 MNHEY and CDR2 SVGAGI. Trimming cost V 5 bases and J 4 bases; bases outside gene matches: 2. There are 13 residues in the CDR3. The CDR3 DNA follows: TGTGCCAGCAGTACAGGGGGCGTCACTGAAGCTTTCTTT. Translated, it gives CASSTGGVTEAFF.

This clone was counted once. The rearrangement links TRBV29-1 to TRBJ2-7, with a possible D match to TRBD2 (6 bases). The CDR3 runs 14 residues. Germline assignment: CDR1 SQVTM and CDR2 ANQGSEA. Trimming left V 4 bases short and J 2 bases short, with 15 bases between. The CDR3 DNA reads TGCAGCGTTGTCGGGTCTAGCGACCCCTACGAGCAGTACTTC. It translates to CSVVGSSDPYEQYF.

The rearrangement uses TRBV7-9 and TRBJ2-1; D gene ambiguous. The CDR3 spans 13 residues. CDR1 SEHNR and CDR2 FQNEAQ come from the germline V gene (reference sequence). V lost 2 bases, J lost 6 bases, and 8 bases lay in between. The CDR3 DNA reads TGTGCCAGCAGCTTACAGGCAGGCAATGAGCAGTTCTTC. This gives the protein CASSLQAGNEQFF.

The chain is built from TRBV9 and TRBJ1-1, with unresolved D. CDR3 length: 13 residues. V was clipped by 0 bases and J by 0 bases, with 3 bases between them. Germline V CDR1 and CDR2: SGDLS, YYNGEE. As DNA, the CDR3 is TGTGCCAGCAGCGTAGAGATGAACACTGAAGCTTTCTTT. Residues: CASSVEMNTEAFF.

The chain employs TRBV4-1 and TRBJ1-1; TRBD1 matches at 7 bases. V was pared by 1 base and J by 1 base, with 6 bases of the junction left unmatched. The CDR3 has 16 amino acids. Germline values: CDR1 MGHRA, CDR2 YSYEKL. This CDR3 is CASSQAERDRNTEAFF. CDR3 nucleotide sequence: TGCGCCAGCAGCCAAGCGGAGAGGGACAGGAACACTGAAGCTTTCTTT.

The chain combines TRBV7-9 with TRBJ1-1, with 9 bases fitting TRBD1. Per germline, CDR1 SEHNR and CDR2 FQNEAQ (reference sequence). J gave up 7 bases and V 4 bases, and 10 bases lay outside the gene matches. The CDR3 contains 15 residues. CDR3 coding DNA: TGTGCCAGCAGCTGGAAAGACAGGGGGACGAATGAAGCTTTCTTT. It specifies CASSWKDRGTNEAFF.

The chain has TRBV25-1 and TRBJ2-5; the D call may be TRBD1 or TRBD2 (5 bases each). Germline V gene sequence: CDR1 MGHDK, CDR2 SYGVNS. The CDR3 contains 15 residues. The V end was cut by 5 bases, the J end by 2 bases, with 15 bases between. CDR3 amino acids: CASSPSGTPQETQYF. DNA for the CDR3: TGTGCCAGCAGTCCTTCGGGGACCCCACAAGAGACCCAGTACTTC.

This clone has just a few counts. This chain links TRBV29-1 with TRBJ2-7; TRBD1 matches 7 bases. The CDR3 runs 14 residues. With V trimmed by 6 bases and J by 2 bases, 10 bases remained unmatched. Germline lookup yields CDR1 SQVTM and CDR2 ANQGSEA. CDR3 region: CSVGSRQGAYEQYF. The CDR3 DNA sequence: TGCAGCGTAGGCTCTCGACAGGGCGCCTACGAGCAGTACTTC.

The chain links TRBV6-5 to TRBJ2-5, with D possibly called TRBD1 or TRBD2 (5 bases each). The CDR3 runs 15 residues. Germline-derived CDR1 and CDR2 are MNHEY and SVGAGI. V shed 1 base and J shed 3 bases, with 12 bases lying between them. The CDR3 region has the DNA TGTGCCAGCAGTTACTGGGACGGAGAAGAAGAGACCCAGTACTTC. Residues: CASSYWDGEEETQYF.

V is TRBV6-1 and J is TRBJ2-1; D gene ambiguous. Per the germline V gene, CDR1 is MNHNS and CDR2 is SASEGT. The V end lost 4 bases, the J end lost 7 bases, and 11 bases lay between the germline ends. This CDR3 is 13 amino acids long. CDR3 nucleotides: TGTGCCAGCAGTGCCCGACTTTTAAATGAGCAGTTCTTC. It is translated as CASSARLLNEQFF.

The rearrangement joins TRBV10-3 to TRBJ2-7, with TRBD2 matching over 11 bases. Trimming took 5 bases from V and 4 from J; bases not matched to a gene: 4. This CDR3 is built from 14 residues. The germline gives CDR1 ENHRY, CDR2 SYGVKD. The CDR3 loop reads CAISFSGREYEQYF. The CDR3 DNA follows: TGTGCCATCAGTTTTAGCGGGAGGGAATACGAGCAGTACTTC.

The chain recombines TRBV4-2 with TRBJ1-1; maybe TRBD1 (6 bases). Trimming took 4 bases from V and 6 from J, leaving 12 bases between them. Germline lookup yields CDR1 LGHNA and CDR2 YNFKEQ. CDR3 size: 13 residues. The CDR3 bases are TGTGCCAGCAGCCGACGACAGGAACCTGAAGCTTTCTTT. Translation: CASSRRQEPEAFF.